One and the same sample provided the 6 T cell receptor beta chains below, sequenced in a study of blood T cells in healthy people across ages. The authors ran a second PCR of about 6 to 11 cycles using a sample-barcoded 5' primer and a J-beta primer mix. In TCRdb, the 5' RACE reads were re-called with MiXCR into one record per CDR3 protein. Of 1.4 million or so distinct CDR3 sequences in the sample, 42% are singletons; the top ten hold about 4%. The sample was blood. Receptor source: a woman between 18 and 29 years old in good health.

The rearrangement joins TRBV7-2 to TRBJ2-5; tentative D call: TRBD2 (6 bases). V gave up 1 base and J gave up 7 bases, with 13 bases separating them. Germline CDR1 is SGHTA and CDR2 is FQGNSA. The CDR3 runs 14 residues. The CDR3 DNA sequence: TGTGCCAGCAGCTTAGAACCTAGCGAGAGGACCCAGTACTTC. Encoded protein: CASSLEPSERTQYF. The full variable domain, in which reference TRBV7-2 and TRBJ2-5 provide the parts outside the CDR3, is GAGVSQSPSNKVTEKGKDVELRCDPISGHTALYWYRQSLGQGLEFLIYFQGNSAPDKSGLPSDRFSAERTGGSVSTLTIQRTQQEDSAVYLCASSLEPSERTQYFGPGTRLLVL.

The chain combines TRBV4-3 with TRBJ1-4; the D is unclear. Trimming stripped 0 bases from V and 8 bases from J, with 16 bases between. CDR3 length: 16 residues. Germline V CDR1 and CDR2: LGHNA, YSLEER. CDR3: CASSQEIFWGEEKLFF. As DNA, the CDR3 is TGCGCCAGCAGCCAAGAAATTTTTTGGGGAGAGGAAAAACTGTTTTTT.

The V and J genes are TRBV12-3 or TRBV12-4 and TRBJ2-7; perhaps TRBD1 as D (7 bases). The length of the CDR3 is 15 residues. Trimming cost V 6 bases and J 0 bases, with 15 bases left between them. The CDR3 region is CASRPGGQSSYEQYF. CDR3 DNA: TGTGCCAGCAGGCCCGGGGGACAGAGCTCCTACGAGCAGTACTTC.

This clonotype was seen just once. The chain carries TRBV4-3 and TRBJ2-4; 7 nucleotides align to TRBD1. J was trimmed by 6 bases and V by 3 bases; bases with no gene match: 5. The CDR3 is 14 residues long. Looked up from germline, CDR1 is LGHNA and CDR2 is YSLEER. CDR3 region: CASSQGDRGNIQYF. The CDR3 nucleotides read TGCGCCAGCAGCCAGGGGGACAGAGGAAACATTCAGTACTTC.

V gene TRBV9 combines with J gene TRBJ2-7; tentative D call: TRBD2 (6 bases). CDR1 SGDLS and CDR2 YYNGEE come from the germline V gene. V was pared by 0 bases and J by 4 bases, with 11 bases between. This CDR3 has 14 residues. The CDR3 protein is CASSVAGAEYEQYF. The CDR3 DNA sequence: TGTGCCAGCAGCGTAGCGGGAGCTGAGTACGAGCAGTACTTC.

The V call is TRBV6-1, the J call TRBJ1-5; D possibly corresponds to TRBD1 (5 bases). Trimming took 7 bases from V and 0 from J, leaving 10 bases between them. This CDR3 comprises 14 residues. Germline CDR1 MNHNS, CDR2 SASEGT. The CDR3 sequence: CASTGHPSNQPQHF. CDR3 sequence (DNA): TGTGCCAGCACTGGACACCCTAGCAATCAGCCCCAGCATTTT.